The clone carrying this T cell receptor (beta chain) occurred a few times. V trimming: 5 bases; J trimming: 2 bases; junction bases outside the gene matches: 0. CDR3 length: 13 residues. The data are from a study of blood T cell repertoires in COVID-19. At the level of the study: Both acute and convalescent COVID-19 samples were obtained from the United States, Italy and Spain. Sample material is recorded as cDNA or gDNA derived from T cells, B-cell-depleted T cells, or PBMCs.

Original processing methods: Quantification of nucleated cells was approximated via reference gene primer amplification. Sequencing was performed with immunoSEQ multiplex PCR; in TCRdb, only in-frame clones are kept and a portion is missing. D and trimming were read from the DNA, whereas the V and J calls and clone size are those reported in that table. The data hold about 130,000 clones, with about 80% observed a single time. The V call is TRBV12-3 or TRBV12-4, the J call TRBJ1-2, with 9 bases fitting TRBD1. The sequence came from a woman between 45 and 60 years old with acute or convalescent COVID-19. Sequencing was performed on peripheral blood. The CDR3 is CASSGTGNYGYTF. CDR3 DNA sequence: TGTGCCAGCAGTGGGACAGGGAACTATGGCTACACCTTC.